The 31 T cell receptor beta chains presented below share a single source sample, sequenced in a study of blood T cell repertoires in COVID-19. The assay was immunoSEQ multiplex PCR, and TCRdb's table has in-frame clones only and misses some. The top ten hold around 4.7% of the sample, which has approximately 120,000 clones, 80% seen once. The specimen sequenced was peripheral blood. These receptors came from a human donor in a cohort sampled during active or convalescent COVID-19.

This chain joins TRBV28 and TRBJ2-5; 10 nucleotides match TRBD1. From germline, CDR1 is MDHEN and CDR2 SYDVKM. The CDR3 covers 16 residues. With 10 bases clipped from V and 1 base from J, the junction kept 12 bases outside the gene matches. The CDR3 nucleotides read TGTGCCACCAACGCGACAGGGGGCTTTATCCAAGAGACCCAGTACTTC. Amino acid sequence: CATNATGGFIQETQYF.

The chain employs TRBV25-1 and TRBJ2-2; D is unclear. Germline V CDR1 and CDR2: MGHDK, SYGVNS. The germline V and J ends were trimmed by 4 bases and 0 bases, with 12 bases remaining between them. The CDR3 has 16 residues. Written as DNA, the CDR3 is TGTGCCAGCAGTGGTTCTCGATTAGCGAACACCGGGGAGCTGTTTTTT. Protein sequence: CASSGSRLANTGELFF.

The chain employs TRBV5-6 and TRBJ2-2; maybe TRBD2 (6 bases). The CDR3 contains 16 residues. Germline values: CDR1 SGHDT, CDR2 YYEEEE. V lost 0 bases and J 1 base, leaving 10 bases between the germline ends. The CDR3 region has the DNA TGTGCCAGCAGCTTGGTAGCGGACCTGAACACCGGGGAGCTGTTTTTT. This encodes CASSLVADLNTGELFF. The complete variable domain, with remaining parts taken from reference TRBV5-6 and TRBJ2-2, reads DAGVTQSPTHLIKTRGQQVTLRCSPKSGHDTVSWYQQALGQGPQFIFQYYEEEERQRGNFPDRFSGHQFPNYSSELNVNALLLGDSALYLCASSLVADLNTGELFFGEGSRLTVL.

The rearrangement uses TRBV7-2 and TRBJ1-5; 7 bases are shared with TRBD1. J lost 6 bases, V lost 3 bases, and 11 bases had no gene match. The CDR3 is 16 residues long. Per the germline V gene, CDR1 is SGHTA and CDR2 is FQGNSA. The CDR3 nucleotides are TGTGCCAGCAGCTTCTGGGGCAGGGGGTCGGGTCAGCCCCAGCATTTT. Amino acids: CASSFWGRGSGQPQHF. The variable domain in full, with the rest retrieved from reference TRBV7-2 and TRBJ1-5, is GAGVSQSPSNKVTEKGKDVELRCDPISGHTALYWYRQSLGQGLEFLIYFQGNSAPDKSGLPSDRFSAERTGGSVSTLTIQRTQQEDSAVYLCASSFWGRGSGQPQHFGDGTRLSIL.

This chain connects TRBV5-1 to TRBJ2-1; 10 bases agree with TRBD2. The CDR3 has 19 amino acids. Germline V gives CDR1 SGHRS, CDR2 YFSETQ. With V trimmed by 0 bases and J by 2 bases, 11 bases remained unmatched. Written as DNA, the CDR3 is TGCGCCAGCAGCTTGGTATTCGCGGGCGGACTAGCGGCCTACAATGAGCAGTTCTTC. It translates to CASSLVFAGGLAAYNEQFF.

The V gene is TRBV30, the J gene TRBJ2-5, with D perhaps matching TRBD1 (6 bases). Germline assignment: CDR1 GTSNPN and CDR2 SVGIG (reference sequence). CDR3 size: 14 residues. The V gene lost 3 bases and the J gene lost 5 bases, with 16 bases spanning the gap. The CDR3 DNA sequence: TGTGCCTGGAGCCCAAGGGGGTCGCGGGAGACCCAGTACTTC. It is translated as CAWSPRGSRETQYF.

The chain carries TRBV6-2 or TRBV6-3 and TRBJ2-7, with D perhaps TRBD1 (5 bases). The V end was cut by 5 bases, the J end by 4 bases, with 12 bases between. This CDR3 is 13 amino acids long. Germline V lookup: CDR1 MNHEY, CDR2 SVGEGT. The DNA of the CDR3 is TGTGCCAGCAGTAGGACAAGCCAGTACGAGCAGTACTTC. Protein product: CASSRTSQYEQYF.

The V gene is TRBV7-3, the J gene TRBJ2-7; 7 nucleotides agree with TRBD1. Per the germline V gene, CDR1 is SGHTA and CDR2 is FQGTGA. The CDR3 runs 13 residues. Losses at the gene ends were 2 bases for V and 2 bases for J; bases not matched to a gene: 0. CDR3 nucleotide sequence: TGTGCCAGCAGCTTAGGGACAGCCTACGAGCAGTACTTC. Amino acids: CASSLGTAYEQYF. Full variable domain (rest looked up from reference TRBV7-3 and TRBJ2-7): GAGVSQTPSNKVTEKGKYVELRCDPISGHTALYWYRQSLGQGPEFLIYFQGTGAADDSGLPNDRFFAVRPEGSVSTLKIQRTERGDSAVYLCASSLGTAYEQYFGPGTRLTVT.

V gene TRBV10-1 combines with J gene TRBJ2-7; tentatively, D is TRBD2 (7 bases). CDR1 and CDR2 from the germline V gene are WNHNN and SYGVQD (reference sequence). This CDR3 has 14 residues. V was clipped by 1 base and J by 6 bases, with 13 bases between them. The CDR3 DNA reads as TGCGCCAGCAGTGAGTGGCGGGGGCCCGCCGAGCAGTACTTC. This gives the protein CASSEWRGPAEQYF.

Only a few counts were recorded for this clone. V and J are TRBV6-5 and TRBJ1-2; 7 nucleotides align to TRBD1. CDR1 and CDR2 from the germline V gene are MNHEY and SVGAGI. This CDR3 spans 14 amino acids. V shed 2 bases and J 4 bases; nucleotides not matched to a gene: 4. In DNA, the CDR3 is TGTGCCAGCAGTTACAGTGGACAGGTCTATGGCTACACCTTC. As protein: CASSYSGQVYGYTF.

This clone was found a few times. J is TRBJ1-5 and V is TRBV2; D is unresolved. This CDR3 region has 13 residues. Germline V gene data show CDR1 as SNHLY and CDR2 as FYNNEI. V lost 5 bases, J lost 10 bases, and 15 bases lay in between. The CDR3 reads CASSSRIRGPQHF. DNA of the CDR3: TGTGCCAGCAGTTCAAGGATACGGGGACCCCAGCATTTT.

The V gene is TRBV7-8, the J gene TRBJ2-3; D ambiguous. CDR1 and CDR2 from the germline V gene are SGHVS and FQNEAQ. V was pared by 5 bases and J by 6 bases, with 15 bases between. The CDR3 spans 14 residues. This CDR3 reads CASSSSAGSDTQYF. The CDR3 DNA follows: TGTGCCAGCAGCAGCTCCGCCGGTTCTGATACGCAGTATTTT. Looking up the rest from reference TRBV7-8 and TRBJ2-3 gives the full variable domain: GAGVSQSPRYKVAKRGQDVALRCDPISGHVSLFWYQQALGQGPEFLTYFQNEAQLDKSGLPSDRFFAERPEGSVSTLKIQRTQQEDSAVYLCASSSSAGSDTQYFGPGTRLTVL.

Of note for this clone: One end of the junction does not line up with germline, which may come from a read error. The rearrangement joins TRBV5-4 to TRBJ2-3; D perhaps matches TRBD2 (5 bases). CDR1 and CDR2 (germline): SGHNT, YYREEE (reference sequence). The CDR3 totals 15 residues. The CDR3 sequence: CANSRLPTSTDTQYF. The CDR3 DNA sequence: TGTGCCAACAGCCGACTACCTACTAGCACAGATACGCAGTATTTT.

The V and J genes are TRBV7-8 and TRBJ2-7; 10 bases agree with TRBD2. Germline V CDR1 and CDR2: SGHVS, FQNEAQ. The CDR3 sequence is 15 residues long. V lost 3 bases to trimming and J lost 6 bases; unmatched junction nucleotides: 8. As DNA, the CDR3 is TGTGCCAGCAGCTTTGATAGCGGGAGGACCTCCGAGCAGTACTTC. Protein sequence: CASSFDSGRTSEQYF. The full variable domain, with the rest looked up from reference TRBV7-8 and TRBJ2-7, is GAGVSQSPRYKVAKRGQDVALRCDPISGHVSLFWYQQALGQGPEFLTYFQNEAQLDKSGLPSDRFFAERPEGSVSTLKIQRTQQEDSAVYLCASSFDSGRTSEQYFGPGTRLTVT.

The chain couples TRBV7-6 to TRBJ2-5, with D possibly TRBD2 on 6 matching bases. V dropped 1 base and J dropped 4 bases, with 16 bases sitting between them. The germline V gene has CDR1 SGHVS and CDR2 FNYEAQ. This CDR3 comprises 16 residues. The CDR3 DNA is TGTGCCAGCAGCTTAGAATTACGGGCCGGGGGAGAGACCCAGTACTTC. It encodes CASSLELRAGGETQYF.

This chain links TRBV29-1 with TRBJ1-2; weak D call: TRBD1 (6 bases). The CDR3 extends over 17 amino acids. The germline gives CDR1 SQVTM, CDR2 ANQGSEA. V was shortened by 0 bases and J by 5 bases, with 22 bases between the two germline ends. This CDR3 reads CSVEERQSLVQGYGYTF. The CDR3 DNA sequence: TGCAGCGTTGAAGAGCGGCAGAGTTTAGTACAGGGATATGGCTACACCTTC.

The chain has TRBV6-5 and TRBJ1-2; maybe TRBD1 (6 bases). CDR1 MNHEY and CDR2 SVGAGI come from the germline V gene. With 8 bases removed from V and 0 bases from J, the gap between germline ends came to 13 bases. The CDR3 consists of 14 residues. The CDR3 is CASREQGANYGYTF. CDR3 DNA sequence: TGTGCCAGCCGGGAACAGGGAGCTAACTATGGCTACACCTTC.

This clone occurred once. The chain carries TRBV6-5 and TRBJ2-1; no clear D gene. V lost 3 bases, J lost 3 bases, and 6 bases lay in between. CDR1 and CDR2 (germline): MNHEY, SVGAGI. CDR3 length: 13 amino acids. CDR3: CASSYDIYNEQFF. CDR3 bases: TGTGCCAGCAGTTATGACATCTACAATGAGCAGTTCTTC.

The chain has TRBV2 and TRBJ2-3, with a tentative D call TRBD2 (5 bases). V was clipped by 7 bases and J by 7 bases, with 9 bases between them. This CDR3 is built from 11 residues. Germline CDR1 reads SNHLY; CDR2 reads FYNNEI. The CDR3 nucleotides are TGTGCCAGCACGGTCGGGAATACGCAGTATTTT. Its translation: CASTVGNTQYF.

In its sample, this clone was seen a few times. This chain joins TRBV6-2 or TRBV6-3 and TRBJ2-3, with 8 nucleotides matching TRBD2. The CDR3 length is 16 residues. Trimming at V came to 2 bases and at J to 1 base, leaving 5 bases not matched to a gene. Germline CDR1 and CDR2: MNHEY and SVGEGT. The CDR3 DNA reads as TGTGCCAGCAGTTACCAGCGGGGGCGACGCACAGATACGCAGTATTTT. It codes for CASSYQRGRRTDTQYF.

As DNA, the CDR3 is TGTGCCAGCAACCGCCCGGGACAACCAGATACGCAGTATTTT. Translating gives CASNRPGQPDTQYF. The J gene is TRBJ2-3, the V gene TRBV9, with D possibly TRBD1 on 6 matching bases. Germline V gene sequence: CDR1 SGDLS, CDR2 YYNGEE. The CDR3 extends over 14 amino acids. V was shortened by 6 bases and J by 4 bases, with 15 bases between the two germline ends. The full variable domain, completed using reference TRBV9 and TRBJ2-3, is DSGVTQTPKHLITATGQRVTLRCSPRSGDLSVYWYQQSLDQGLQFLIQYYNGEERAKGNILERFSAQQFPDLHSELNLSSLELGDSALYFCASNRPGQPDTQYFGPGTRLTVL.

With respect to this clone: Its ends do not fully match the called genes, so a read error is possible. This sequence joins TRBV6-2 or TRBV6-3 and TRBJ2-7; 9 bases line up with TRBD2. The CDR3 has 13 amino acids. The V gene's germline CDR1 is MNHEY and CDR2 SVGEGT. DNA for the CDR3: TGTGCCAGCAGTCGAAGAACTAGCGGGCTCGCAAACTTC. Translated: CASSRRTSGLANF.

The CDR3 here is CASSQAASASYEQYF. CDR3 nucleotides: TGCGCCAGCAGCCAAGCTGCTAGCGCCTCCTACGAGCAGTACTTC. The V gene is TRBV4-1, the J gene TRBJ2-7, with D maybe TRBD2 (6 bases). Germline-derived CDR1 and CDR2 are MGHRA and YSYEKL. The CDR3 is made up of 15 amino acids. Trimming took off 1 base at V and 0 bases at J, with 10 bases between the two ends.

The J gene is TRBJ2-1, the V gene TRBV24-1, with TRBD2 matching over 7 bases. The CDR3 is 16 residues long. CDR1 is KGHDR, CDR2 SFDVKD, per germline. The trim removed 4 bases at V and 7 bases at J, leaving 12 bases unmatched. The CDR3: CATSDFNSGKWNEQFF. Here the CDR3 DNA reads TGTGCCACCAGTGACTTTAACAGCGGGAAGTGGAATGAGCAGTTCTTC.

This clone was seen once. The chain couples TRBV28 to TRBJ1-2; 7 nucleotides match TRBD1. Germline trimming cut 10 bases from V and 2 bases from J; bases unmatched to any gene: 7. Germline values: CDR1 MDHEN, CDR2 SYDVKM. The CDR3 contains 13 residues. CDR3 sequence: CATGQVQNYGYTF. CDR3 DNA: TGTGCCACCGGACAGGTGCAAAACTATGGCTACACCTTC.

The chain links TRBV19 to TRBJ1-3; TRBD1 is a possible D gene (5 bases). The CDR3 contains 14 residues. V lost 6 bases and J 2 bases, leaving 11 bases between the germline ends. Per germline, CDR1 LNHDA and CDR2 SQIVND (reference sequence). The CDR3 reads CASRQDKAGNTIYF. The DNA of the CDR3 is TGTGCCAGTAGACAGGACAAGGCTGGAAACACCATATATTTT.

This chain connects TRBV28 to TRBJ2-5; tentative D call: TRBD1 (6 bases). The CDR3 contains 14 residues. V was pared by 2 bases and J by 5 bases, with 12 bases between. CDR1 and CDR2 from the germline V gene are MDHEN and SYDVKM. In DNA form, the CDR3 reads TGTGCCAGCAGTTTAGCCAGGGGCCCGGAGACCCAGTACTTC. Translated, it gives CASSLARGPETQYF.

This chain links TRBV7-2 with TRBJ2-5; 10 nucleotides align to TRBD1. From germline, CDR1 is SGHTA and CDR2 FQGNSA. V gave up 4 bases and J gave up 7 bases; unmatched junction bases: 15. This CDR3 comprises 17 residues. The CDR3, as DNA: TGTGCCAGCAGCTCACTCCCCGGGACAGGGGAGGCCGGGACCCAGTACTTC. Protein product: CASSSLPGTGEAGTQYF. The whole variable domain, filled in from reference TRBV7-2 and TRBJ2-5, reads GAGVSQSPSNKVTEKGKDVELRCDPISGHTALYWYRQSLGQGLEFLIYFQGNSAPDKSGLPSDRFSAERTGGSVSTLTIQRTQQEDSAVYLCASSSLPGTGEAGTQYFGPGTRLLVL.

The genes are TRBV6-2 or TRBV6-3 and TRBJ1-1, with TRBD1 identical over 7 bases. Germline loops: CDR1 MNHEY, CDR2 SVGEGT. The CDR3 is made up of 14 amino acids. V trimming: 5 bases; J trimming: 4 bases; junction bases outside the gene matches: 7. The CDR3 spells CASSNTGVGTEAFF. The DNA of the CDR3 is TGTGCCAGCAGTAATACAGGGGTGGGCACTGAAGCTTTCTTT.

The CDR3 loop reads CASSIRTGIYNEQFF. CDR3 DNA: TGCGCCAGCAGCATCCGGACTGGTATCTACAATGAGCAGTTCTTC. The genes are TRBV5-1 and TRBJ2-1; D is perhaps TRBD2 (5 bases). Trimming left V 4 bases short and J 3 bases short, with 14 bases between. Per the germline V gene, CDR1 is SGHRS and CDR2 is YFSETQ. The CDR3 totals 15 residues.

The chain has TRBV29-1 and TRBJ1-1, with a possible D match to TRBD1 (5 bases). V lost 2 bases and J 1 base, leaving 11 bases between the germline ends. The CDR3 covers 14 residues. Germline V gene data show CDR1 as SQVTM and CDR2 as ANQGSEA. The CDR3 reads CSVERVRGNTEAFF. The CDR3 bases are TGCAGCGTTGAAAGGGTAAGGGGGAACACTGAAGCTTTCTTT.